This T cell receptor (beta chain) was captured in a study of shared clonotypes between healthy human individuals. Sorted-subset replicate PCR reactions contained 200 to 250 ng DNA, corresponding to tens of thousands of T cell genomes. This table comes from immunoSEQ multiplex PCR, and its TCRdb copy is limited to in-frame clones, with some not included. The repertoire holds 2 million to 2.5 million clones, with 92% as singletons. In the case of this clone: Its antigen remains unknown.

Study observations and caveats: Across a few donors, naive CD4 shared 5% to 6%, naive CD8 3% to 3.5%, memory CD4 2% to 2.5%, memory CD8 0.4%.

The clonotype originates from a man younger than 30 in good health. Some clones in this sample may be carry-over from other donors' samples. Sequences were obtained from naive CD4+ T cells from PBMCs. Specified subset: CD45RA+ positively selected.

In DNA form, the CDR3 reads TGTGCCAGCAGCCCCATCGGGGCTAGTTTTGCCCCCGGGGAGCTGTTTTTT. Its protein is CASSPIGASFAPGELFF. The chain employs TRBV9 and TRBJ2-2, with D perhaps being TRBD1 or TRBD2 (5 bases each). CDR3 length: 17 residues. V lost 4 bases and J 6 bases, leaving 22 bases between the germline ends. The germline V gene has CDR1 SGDLS and CDR2 YYNGEE.